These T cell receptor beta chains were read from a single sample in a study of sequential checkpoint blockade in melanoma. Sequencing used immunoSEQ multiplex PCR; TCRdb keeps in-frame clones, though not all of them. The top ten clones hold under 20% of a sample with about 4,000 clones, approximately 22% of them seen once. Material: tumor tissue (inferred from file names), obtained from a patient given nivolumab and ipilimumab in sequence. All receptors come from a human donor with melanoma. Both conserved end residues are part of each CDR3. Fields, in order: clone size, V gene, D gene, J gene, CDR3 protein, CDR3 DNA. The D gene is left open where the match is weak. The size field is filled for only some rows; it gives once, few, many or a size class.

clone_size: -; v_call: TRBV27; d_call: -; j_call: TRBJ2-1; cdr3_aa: CASSLSTLVVPSFF; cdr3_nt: TGTGCCAGCAGTTTATCCACCCTCGTGGTGCCGTCGTTCTTC
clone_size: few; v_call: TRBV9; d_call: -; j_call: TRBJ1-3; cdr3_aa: CASSFREGNTIYF; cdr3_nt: TGTGCCAGCAGTTTCAGGGAGGGAAACACCATATATTTT
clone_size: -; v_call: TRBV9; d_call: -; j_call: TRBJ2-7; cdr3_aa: CASSADSPLPEQYF; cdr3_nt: TGTGCCAGCAGTGCTGACAGCCCCTTACCCGAGCAGTACTTC
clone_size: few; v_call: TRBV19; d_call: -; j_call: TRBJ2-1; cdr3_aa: CASRQHANEQFF; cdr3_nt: TGTGCCAGTAGACAACATGCCAATGAGCAGTTCTTC
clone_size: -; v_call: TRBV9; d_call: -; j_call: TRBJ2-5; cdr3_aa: CASSVAIEKGTQYF; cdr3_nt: TGTGCCAGCAGCGTAGCGATCGAGAAGGGGACCCAGTACTTC
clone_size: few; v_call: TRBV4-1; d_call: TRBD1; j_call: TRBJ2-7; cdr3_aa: CASSQLPGQGNWEQYF; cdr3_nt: TGCGCCAGCAGCCAACTGCCGGGACAGGGGAATTGGGAGCAGTACTTC
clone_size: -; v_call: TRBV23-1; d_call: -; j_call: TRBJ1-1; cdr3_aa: CASRVKATTEAFF; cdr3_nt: TGCGCCAGCAGGGTAAAGGCGACGACTGAAGCTTTCTTT
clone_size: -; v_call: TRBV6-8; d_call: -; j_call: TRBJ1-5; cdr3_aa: CASRRSNQPQHF; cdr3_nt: TGTGCCAGCAGGCGGAGCAATCAGCCCCAGCATTTT
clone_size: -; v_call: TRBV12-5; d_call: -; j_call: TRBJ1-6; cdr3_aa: CASVGMAGDLHF; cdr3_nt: TGTGCTAGTGTCGGAATGGCCGGGGACCTCCACTTT
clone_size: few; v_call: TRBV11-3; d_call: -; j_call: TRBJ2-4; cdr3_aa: CASSPSRGENIQYF; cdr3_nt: TGTGCCAGCAGCCCCTCCAGGGGGGAGAACATTCAGTACTTC
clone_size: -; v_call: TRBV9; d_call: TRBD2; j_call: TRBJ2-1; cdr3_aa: CASSERQGSSGGSNEQFF; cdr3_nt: TGTGCCAGCAGTGAAAGGCAAGGGTCTAGCGGGGGGTCCAATGAGCAGTTCTTC
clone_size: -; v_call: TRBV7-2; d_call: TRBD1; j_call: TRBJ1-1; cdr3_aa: CASRGQGNTEAFF; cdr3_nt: TGTGCCAGCAGGGGACAGGGGAACACTGAAGCTTTCTTT
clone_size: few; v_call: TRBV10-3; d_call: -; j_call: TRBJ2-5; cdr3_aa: CAISESGAETQYF; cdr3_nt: TGTGCCATCAGTGAGTCCGGGGCAGAGACCCAGTACTTC
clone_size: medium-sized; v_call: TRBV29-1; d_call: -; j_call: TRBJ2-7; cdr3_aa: CSSKAPPKGSPYEQYF; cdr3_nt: TGCAGCTCGAAGGCCCCACCGAAGGGGAGCCCCTACGAGCAGTACTTC
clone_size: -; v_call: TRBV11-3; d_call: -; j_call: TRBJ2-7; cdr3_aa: CASSLVAVKIPTYEQYF; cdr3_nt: TGTGCCAGCAGCTTAGTCGCGGTGAAGATCCCTACCTACGAGCAGTACTTC
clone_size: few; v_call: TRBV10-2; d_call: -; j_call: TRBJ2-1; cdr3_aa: CASTSGGSGNEQFF; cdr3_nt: TGCGCCAGCACGTCGGGGGGCTCCGGGAATGAGCAGTTCTTC
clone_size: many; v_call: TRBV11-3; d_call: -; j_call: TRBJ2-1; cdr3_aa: CASSLGTGRKDNEQFF; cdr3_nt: TGTGCCAGCAGCTTAGGCACAGGGAGAAAAGACAATGAGCAGTTCTTC
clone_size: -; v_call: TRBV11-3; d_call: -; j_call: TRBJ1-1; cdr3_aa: CASSLDRWGFEAFF; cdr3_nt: TGTGCCAGCAGCTTAGATCGCTGGGGGTTTGAAGCTTTCTTT
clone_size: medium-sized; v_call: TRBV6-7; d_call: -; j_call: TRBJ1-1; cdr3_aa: CASSWGGYTEAFF; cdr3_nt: TGTGCCAGCAGTTGGGGGGGCTACACTGAAGCTTTCTTT
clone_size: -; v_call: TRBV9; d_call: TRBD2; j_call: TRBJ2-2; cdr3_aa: CASSAGTSATGELFF; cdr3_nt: TGTGCCAGCAGCGCAGGGACTAGCGCGACCGGGGAGCTGTTTTTT
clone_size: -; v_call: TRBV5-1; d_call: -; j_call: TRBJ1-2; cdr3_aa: CASGEPGTNYGYTF; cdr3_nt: TGCGCCAGCGGAGAGCCAGGGACGAACTATGGCTACACCTTC
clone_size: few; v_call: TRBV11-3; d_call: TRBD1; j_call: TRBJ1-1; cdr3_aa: CASSALTGVMEAFF; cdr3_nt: TGTGCCAGCAGCGCCCTGACAGGGGTCATGGAAGCTTTCTTT
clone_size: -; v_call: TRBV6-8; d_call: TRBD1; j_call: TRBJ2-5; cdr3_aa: CASRPRIGQGGSETQYF; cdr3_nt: TGTGCCAGCAGACCGAGAATAGGACAGGGGGGTTCGGAGACCCAGTACTTC
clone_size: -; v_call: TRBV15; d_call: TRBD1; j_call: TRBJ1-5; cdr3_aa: CATSRDTGTADYQPQHF; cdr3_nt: TGTGCCACCAGCAGAGACACCGGGACAGCGGATTATCAGCCCCAGCATTTT
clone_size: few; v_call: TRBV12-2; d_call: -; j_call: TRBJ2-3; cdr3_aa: CATYRGVGEDTQYF; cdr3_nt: TGTGCCACCTACAGGGGGGTCGGAGAAGATACGCAGTATTTT
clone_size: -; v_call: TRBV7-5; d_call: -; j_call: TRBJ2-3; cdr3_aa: CASSLAPRGGSTDTQYF; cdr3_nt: TGTGCCAGCAGCTTGGCTCCTCGTGGGGGGAGCACAGATACGCAGTATTTT
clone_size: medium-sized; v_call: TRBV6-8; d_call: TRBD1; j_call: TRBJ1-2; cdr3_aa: CASSRDRNYGYTF; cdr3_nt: TGTGCCAGCAGTCGGGACAGAAATTATGGCTACACCTTC
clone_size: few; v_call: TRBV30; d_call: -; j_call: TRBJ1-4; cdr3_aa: CAWSVQGPEKLFF; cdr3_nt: TGTGCCTGGAGTGTTCAGGGTCCTGAAAAACTGTTTTTT